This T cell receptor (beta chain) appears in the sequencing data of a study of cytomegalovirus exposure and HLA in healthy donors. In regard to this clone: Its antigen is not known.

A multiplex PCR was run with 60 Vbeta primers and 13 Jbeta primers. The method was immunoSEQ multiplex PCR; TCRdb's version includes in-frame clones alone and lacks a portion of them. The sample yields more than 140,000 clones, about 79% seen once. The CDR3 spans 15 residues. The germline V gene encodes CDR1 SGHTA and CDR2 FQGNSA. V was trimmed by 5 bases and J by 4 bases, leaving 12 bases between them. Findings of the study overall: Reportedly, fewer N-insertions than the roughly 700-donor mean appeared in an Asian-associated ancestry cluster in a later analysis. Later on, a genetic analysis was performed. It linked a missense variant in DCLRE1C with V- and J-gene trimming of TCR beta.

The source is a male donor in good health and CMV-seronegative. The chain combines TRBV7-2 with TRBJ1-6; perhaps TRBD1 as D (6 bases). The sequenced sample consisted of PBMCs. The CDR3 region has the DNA TGTGCCAGCAGCGGTACAGGGAAATATAATTCACCCCTCCACTTT. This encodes CASSGTGKYNSPLHF. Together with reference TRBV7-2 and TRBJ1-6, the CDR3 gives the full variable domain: GAGVSQSPSNKVTEKGKDVELRCDPISGHTALYWYRQSLGQGLEFLIYFQGNSAPDKSGLPSDRFSAERTGGSVSTLTIQRTQQEDSAVYLCASSGTGKYNSPLHFGNGTRLTVT.